Below, one T cell receptor (beta chain) is given with its context. This entry is derived from a study of CD8+ T cells in alopecia areata. The treatment was: oral pan-JAK inhibitor, 5-10 mg twice daily. V was pared by 4 bases and J by 1 base, with 4 bases of the junction left unmatched. CDR3 size: 18 residues. Germline CDR1 reads SGHTA; CDR2 reads FQGNSA. RNA was isolated and reverse transcribed to cDNA, the sequencing template. Profiling relied on immunoSEQ multiplex PCR, and the TCRdb table lists in-frame clones only, not all of them. The top ten clones hold about 1.4% of a sample with under 250,000 clones, around three fifths of them seen once.

The chain joins TRBV7-2 to TRBJ2-1, with TRBD2 matching 16 bases. The sample here was CD4+ T cells sorted from blood, taken at week 4, from a patient treated with tofacitinib. The receptor was derived from a human donor with alopecia areata. The CDR3, as DNA: TGTGCCAGCAGCTCGCCGGGACTAGCGGGGGGGTCCTACAATGAGCAGTTCTTC. As protein: CASSSPGLAGGSYNEQFF.